The next 10 T cell receptor beta chains were all read from a single sample in a study of T cell changes during pregnancy in multiple sclerosis. Some clones are missing from TCRdb's copy, which holds only in-frame ones; the method was immunoSEQ multiplex PCR. The table lists under 65,000 clones, 93% of them singletons. The sequencing used CD8+ T cells from peripheral blood mononuclear cells, collected in the third trimester of pregnancy. These receptors all stem from a female donor with multiple sclerosis, enrolled in a pregnancy study.

The chain uses TRBV27 and TRBJ1-2; a possible D gene is TRBD1 (5 bases). Germline loops: CDR1 MNHEY, CDR2 SMNVEV (reference sequence). Trimming removed 1 base at V and 0 bases at J, with 6 bases between. The CDR3 covers 14 residues. The CDR3 reads CASSLWGANYGYTF. CDR3 nucleotides: TGTGCCAGCAGTTTATGGGGCGCTAACTATGGCTACACCTTC.

CDR3: CASSLNGGGRITGELFF. In DNA, the CDR3 is TGTGCCAGCAGTTTGAACGGCGGGGGGCGAATCACCGGGGAGCTGTTTTTT. The chain carries TRBV27 and TRBJ2-2; TRBD2 matches at 8 bases. V shed 3 bases and J 4 bases; nucleotides not matched to a gene: 10. Germline V gene sequence: CDR1 MNHEY, CDR2 SMNVEV (reference sequence). This CDR3 spans 17 amino acids.

V is TRBV28 and J is TRBJ2-3; TRBD1 matches 7 bases. The V and J ends lost 5 bases and 0 bases, in that order; junction bases with no gene match: 5. This CDR3 comprises 15 residues. Germline CDR1 and CDR2: MDHEN and SYDVKM. CDR3 in DNA: TGTGCCAGCAGTGTGGGGACAGCGAGCACAGATACGCAGTATTTT. Protein: CASSVGTASTDTQYF.

The chain is built from TRBV7-9 and TRBJ2-3; 9 positions agree with TRBD1. CDR3 length: 12 residues. The V segment lost 5 bases and the J segment 11 bases; nucleotides outside the gene matches: 5. Per the germline V gene, CDR1 is SEHNR and CDR2 is FQNEAQ (reference sequence). The CDR3 protein is CASSQGTGKQYF. The CDR3 region has the DNA TGTGCCAGCAGCCAAGGGACAGGGAAGCAGTATTTT.

The gene calls are TRBV6-1 and TRBJ2-7, with a weak D call TRBD2 (6 bases). Germline V CDR1 and CDR2: MNHNS, SASEGT. V lost 6 bases to trimming and J lost 6 bases, with 21 bases between them. The CDR3 contains 15 residues. The CDR3 spells CASSPLGAGPTEQYF. In nucleotides, the CDR3 is TGTGCCAGCAGCCCTCTCGGCGCGGGACCCACCGAGCAGTACTTC.

This chain links TRBV23-1 with TRBJ1-5; 7 bases fit TRBD1. TRBV23-1 is treated as an ORF (open reading frame) with a function not yet certain. V shed 2 bases, J shed 4 bases, and the junction held 5 bases outside the gene matches. The CDR3 length is 15 residues. The CDR3 nucleotides are TGCGCCAGCAGTCAAAGGACAGGAAAAAATCAGCCCCAGCATTTT. Protein product: CASSQRTGKNQPQHF.

In this sample, this clone turned up once. The V call is TRBV5-1, the J call TRBJ1-1; D is uncertain. Germline-derived CDR1 and CDR2 are SGHRS and YFSETQ. The CDR3 has 14 amino acids. Between the trimmed V and J ends, which lost 4 bases and 1 base, there was a span of 11 bases. For the CDR3, the DNA is TGCGCCAGCAGCCAAAACCGGGGGAACACTGAAGCTTTCTTT. Translation: CASSQNRGNTEAFF.

The chain joins TRBV25-1 to TRBJ2-7; D call uncertain. Per the germline V gene, CDR1 is MGHDK and CDR2 is SYGVNS. This CDR3 is built from 13 residues. Trimming pared 2 bases from V and 3 bases from J, leaving 8 bases between. Written as DNA, the CDR3 is TGTGCCAGCAGTGAAAGAGGATACTACGAGCAGTACTTC. Translated: CASSERGYYEQYF.

The J gene is TRBJ2-7, the V gene TRBV11-2, with no clear D. Trimming shortened V by 4 bases and J by 4 bases, and 5 bases separated the two germline ends. Germline V gene sequence: CDR1 SGHAT, CDR2 FQNNGV. This CDR3 region has 11 residues. In DNA, the CDR3 is TGTGCCAGCAGCTACAGTTACGAGCAGTACTTC. Its protein is CASSYSYEQYF.

V and J are TRBV4-1 and TRBJ2-7, with 10 bases fitting TRBD2. Germline CDR1 and CDR2: MGHRA and YSYEKL. This CDR3 comprises 17 residues. V shed 4 bases, J shed 7 bases, and the junction held 16 bases outside the gene matches. DNA for the CDR3: TGCGCCAGCAGCCCTACCCCTCAGTCAGCGGGAGGGCGTGAGCAGTACTTC. Protein: CASSPTPQSAGGREQYF.